This T cell receptor beta chain was recorded in a study of cytomegalovirus exposure and HLA in healthy donors. Across the study: Unique TCR beta sequences numbering about 100 million came from approximately 180 million T cells in an earlier analysis. General study points: Serostatus for CMV was the only available immune exposure information. Cytomegalovirus status was reportedly diagnosed by the classifier with high sensitivity and specificity. Certain indistinguishable V segments, among them TRBV6-2 and TRBV6-3, were excluded.

PCR involved 60 Vbeta and 13 Jbeta primers. This table comes from immunoSEQ multiplex PCR, and its TCRdb copy is limited to in-frame clones, with some not included. The repertoire holds under 90,000 clones, with roughly 70% as singletons. V lost 4 bases, J lost 6 bases, and 5 bases stayed unmatched. This CDR3 region has 14 residues. The V gene's germline CDR1 is MGHRA and CDR2 YSYEKL. Note on this clone: Its antigen is not identified.

The sequence was collected from a woman in her fifties or sixties in good health and CMV-seropositive. Sequenced material: PBMCs. The rearrangement joins TRBV4-1 to TRBJ1-4; 7 nucleotides line up with TRBD1. The CDR3 DNA is TGCGCCAGCAGCCCAGGGACAGAGGATGAAAAACTGTTTTTT. Its protein is CASSPGTEDEKLFF.